This T cell receptor beta chain is drawn from a study of T-cell memory formation after mild COVID-19. Each CDR3 protein gets one entry after TCRdb re-called the 5' RACE reads with MiXCR. In the table there are about 340,000 distinct CDR3 sequences, 10% to 15% of which are singletons. On this clonotype itself: As yet, its antigen is unknown.

Study-wide results and limits: Memory from before infection featured some responding clones, which suggests cross-reactive memory joined.

The germline gives CDR1 SEHNR, CDR2 FQNEAQ (reference sequence). With 3 bases removed from V and 6 bases from J, the gap between germline ends came to 11 bases. The CDR3 covers 14 residues. The source material was PBMCs or a T cell subset sorted from them (not recorded which). This TCR came from a man between 18 and 35 years old who had mild COVID-19 (a few samples of this study predate the infection). Cell type and time point are not known. The chain uses TRBV7-9 and TRBJ2-2; a possible D gene is TRBD1 (7 bases). CDR3 in DNA: TGTGCCAGCAGCTTGCAGGGGGAGGCCGGGGAGCTGTTTTTT. This encodes CASSLQGEAGELFF.